A single sample gave rise to the 24 T cell receptor beta chains below, sequenced in a study of cytomegalovirus exposure and HLA in healthy donors. The protocol was immunoSEQ multiplex PCR, while the TCRdb copy is restricted to in-frame clones and leaves out a portion. The data show 21,000 or so clones, about 97% seen once. The material sequenced was PBMCs. Receptors were obtained from a man aged 30 to 45 in good health and CMV-seropositive.

The chain employs TRBV13 and TRBJ2-2; no firm D call. Germline CDR1 is PRHDT and CDR2 is FYEKMQ (reference sequence). The CDR3 spans 14 residues. The V end lost 2 bases, the J end lost 1 base, and 5 bases lay between the germline ends. Written as DNA, the CDR3 is TGTGCCAGCAGCTTACCAGTGAACACCGGGGAGCTGTTTTTT. Protein product: CASSLPVNTGELFF.

V is TRBV27 and J is TRBJ1-2; 9 bases map to TRBD1. CDR3 length equals 15 residues. Trimming took 7 bases from V and 7 from J; bases not matched to a gene: 13. Germline V lookup: CDR1 MNHEY, CDR2 SMNVEV (reference sequence). Written as DNA, the CDR3 is TGTGCCAGCACACGGTGGGGACAGGGTAACCCTGGCTACACCTTC. Amino acid sequence: CASTRWGQGNPGYTF.

The V gene is TRBV13, the J gene TRBJ2-2; possible D gene TRBD2, 6 bases. V shed 5 bases and J shed 3 bases, with 13 bases lying between them. In germline, CDR1 is PRHDT, CDR2 FYEKMQ (reference sequence). This CDR3 comprises 15 residues. CDR3 nucleotides: TGTGCCAGCAGCACCGCCTGGGGGGACACCGGGGAGCTGTTTTTT. Protein sequence: CASSTAWGDTGELFF.

The genes are TRBV7-9 and TRBJ1-2, with D possibly TRBD1 on 6 matching bases. V was clipped by 5 bases and J by 3 bases, with 16 bases between them. CDR3 length equals 15 residues. In germline, CDR1 is SEHNR, CDR2 FQNEAQ (reference sequence). This CDR3 reads CASSLGGGGDYGYTF. Written as DNA, the CDR3 is TGTGCCAGCAGCCTCGGAGGGGGGGGCGACTATGGCTACACCTTC. The full variable domain, rest sourced from reference TRBV7-9 and TRBJ1-2, is DTGVSQNPRHKITKRGQNVTFRCDPISEHNRLYWYRQTLGQGPEFLTYFQNEAQLEKSRLLSDRFSAERPKGSFSTLEIQRTEQGDSAMYLCASSLGGGGDYGYTFGSGTRLTVV.

V gene TRBV10-1 combines with J gene TRBJ2-7, with D possibly matching TRBD2 (6 bases). The V and J ends lost 3 bases and 3 bases respectively, with 9 bases between them. CDR3 length equals 13 residues. The germline V gene has CDR1 WNHNN and CDR2 SYGVQD (reference sequence). Written as DNA, the CDR3 is TGCGCCAGCAGTGATGGGGGACTCTACGAGCAGTACTTC. Protein sequence: CASSDGGLYEQYF.

The chain couples TRBV7-8 to TRBJ2-7; TRBD2 matches at 9 bases. The CDR3 is 15 residues long. Looked up from germline, CDR1 is SGHVS and CDR2 is FQNEAQ. J was trimmed by 4 bases and V by 8 bases; bases with no gene match: 12. CDR3 DNA sequence: TGTGCCAGCTTGGGGTTGGGACTAGCCTTTTACGAGCAGTACTTC. It yields the protein CASLGLGLAFYEQYF.

The rearrangement uses TRBV27 and TRBJ2-7; 7 bases line up with TRBD2. The V gene's germline CDR1 is MNHEY and CDR2 SMNVEV (reference sequence). This CDR3 region has 14 residues. J gave up 4 bases and V 7 bases, and 10 bases lay outside the gene matches. CDR3 in amino acids: CASISSGIEYEQYF. The CDR3 DNA reads TGTGCCAGCATCAGCAGCGGGATAGAGTACGAGCAGTACTTC.

The V gene is TRBV29-1, the J gene TRBJ2-2, with 12 nucleotides matching TRBD1. With V trimmed by 4 bases and J by 7 bases, 4 bases remained unmatched. The CDR3 runs 14 residues. From germline, CDR1 is SQVTM and CDR2 ANQGSEA. The CDR3 sequence is CSVGGQGAIGELFF. The DNA for the CDR3 is TGCAGCGTTGGGGGACAGGGGGCAATCGGGGAGCTGTTTTTT.

V is TRBV5-4 and J is TRBJ2-2; 11 positions match TRBD2. V lost 0 bases, J lost 5 bases, and 0 bases stayed unmatched. CDR1 is SGHNT and CDR2 is YYREEE in the germline V gene (reference sequence). The CDR3 contains 15 residues. The CDR3 DNA reads as TGTGCCAGCAGCTTGGGACTAGCGGGAACCGGGGAGCTGTTTTTT. Its translation: CASSLGLAGTGELFF.

V is TRBV25-1 and J is TRBJ2-3; TRBD1 matches at 7 bases. V lost 10 bases, J lost 1 base, and 8 bases stayed unmatched. The CDR3 covers 14 residues. Germline CDR1 MGHDK, CDR2 SYGVNS. CDR3 in DNA: TGTGCCATCGAAACAGACAGGGGCACAGATACGCAGTATTTT. Its protein product is CAIETDRGTDTQYF.

J is TRBJ2-5 and V is TRBV6-5; 9 bases align to TRBD2. CDR1 is MNHEY and CDR2 is SVGAGI in the germline V gene. With V trimmed by 6 bases and J by 11 bases, 10 bases remained unmatched. CDR3 length: 13 amino acids. This CDR3 reads CASSRPGSGSQYF. As DNA, the CDR3 is TGTGCCAGCAGCCGCCCGGGTAGCGGGAGTCAGTACTTC.

The genes are TRBV7-9 and TRBJ2-1; 7 bases match TRBD2. Germline lookup yields CDR1 SEHNR and CDR2 FQNEAQ (reference sequence). This CDR3 spans 15 amino acids. With V trimmed by 5 bases and J by 4 bases, 8 bases remained unmatched. CDR3: CASSMRLALYNEQFF. The CDR3 DNA reads TGTGCCAGCAGCATGAGACTAGCCTTGTACAATGAGCAGTTCTTC.

CDR3: CASSLGAGGSWTQYF. The DNA for the CDR3 is TGTGCCAGCAGTTTAGGGGCGGGAGGGTCGTGGACCCAGTACTTC. The chain combines TRBV28 with TRBJ2-5; 9 bases line up with TRBD2. Germline V lookup: CDR1 MDHEN, CDR2 SYDVKM. The trim removed 2 bases at V and 7 bases at J, leaving 8 bases unmatched. CDR3 length: 15 amino acids.

This chain uses TRBV6-1 with TRBJ1-5; 7 bases fit TRBD1. This CDR3 has 13 amino acids. V was clipped by 5 bases and J by 6 bases; unmatched bases: 4. Germline V gene sequence: CDR1 MNHNS, CDR2 SASEGT. The CDR3 region is CASSRQGSQPQHF. For the CDR3, the DNA is TGTGCCAGCAGTCGACAGGGCAGTCAGCCCCAGCATTTT.

This clone has only one observation. The chain recombines TRBV6-5 with TRBJ2-7; TRBD1 agrees at 10 bases. Germline V gene data show CDR1 as MNHEY and CDR2 as SVGAGI. The trim removed 7 bases at V and 1 base at J, leaving 7 bases unmatched. The CDR3 contains 15 residues. The CDR3 DNA is TGTGCCAGCACCGACAGGGGGCGCTTATCCTACGAGCAGTACTTC. Protein sequence: CASTDRGRLSYEQYF.

This chain joins TRBV27 and TRBJ2-1; no reliable D call. This CDR3 comprises 14 residues. Germline CDR1 and CDR2: MNHEY and SMNVEV (reference sequence). V lost 2 bases to trimming and J lost 5 bases, with 10 bases between them. Here the CDR3 reads CASSLRLVNNEQFF. The CDR3 region has the DNA TGTGCCAGCAGTTTACGGCTAGTGAACAATGAGCAGTTCTTC.

The rearrangement links TRBV29-1 to TRBJ2-5, with D unclear. The CDR3 is made up of 11 amino acids. The V end lost 7 bases, the J end lost 4 bases, and 10 bases lay between the germline ends. Germline CDR1 and CDR2: SQVTM and ANQGSEA. CDR3 in DNA: TGCAGCGGCAACTCTGGAGAGACCCAGTACTTC. It specifies CSGNSGETQYF.

The CDR3 sequence is CSAIVISEAFF. The CDR3 region has the DNA TGCAGTGCCATAGTCATATCTGAAGCTTTCTTT. V usage is TRBV20-1 and J usage is TRBJ1-1; D is unclear. The CDR3 runs to 11 residues. From germline, CDR1 is DFQATT and CDR2 SNEGSKA (reference sequence). V gave up 6 bases and J gave up 6 bases, with 11 bases separating them.

The V and J genes are TRBV2 and TRBJ1-1; D is ambiguous. Trimming stripped 5 bases from V and 3 bases from J, with 10 bases between. The CDR3 runs to 13 residues. CDR1 is SNHLY, CDR2 FYNNEI, per germline. The CDR3 sequence is CASSFPVDTEAFF. CDR3 coding DNA: TGTGCCAGCAGTTTTCCGGTCGACACTGAAGCTTTCTTT.

This clone was counted once. The chain recombines TRBV27 with TRBJ2-7, with 7 bases fitting TRBD1. Germline CDR1 reads MNHEY; CDR2 reads SMNVEV (reference sequence). The V segment lost 4 bases and the J segment 4 bases; nucleotides outside the gene matches: 10. The CDR3 runs 15 residues. CDR3 sequence: CASSSRQGLRYEQYF. CDR3 nucleotides: TGTGCCAGCAGTTCCCGACAGGGTCTAAGATACGAGCAGTACTTC.

This clone was detected only once. J is TRBJ2-7 and V is TRBV7-6, with 11 nucleotides matching TRBD2. The V and J ends lost 5 bases and 1 base, in that order; junction bases with no gene match: 10. The CDR3 is made up of 17 amino acids. Germline-derived CDR1 and CDR2 are SGHVS and FNYEAQ. In nucleotides, the CDR3 is TGTGCCAGCAGCCTCAAAGGTCTAGCGGGAGGTTCCTACGAGCAGTACTTC. Protein product: CASSLKGLAGGSYEQYF. Filled out from reference TRBV7-6 and TRBJ2-7, the complete variable domain reads GAGVSQSPRYKVTKRGQDVALRCDPISGHVSLYWYRQALGQGPEFLTYFNYEAQQDKSGLPNDRFSAERPEGSISTLTIQRTEQRDSAMYRCASSLKGLAGGSYEQYFGPGTRLTVT.

This sequence joins TRBV28 and TRBJ1-2, with 7 bases matching TRBD1. V was pared by 6 bases and J by 5 bases, with 12 bases of the junction left unmatched. Germline CDR1 reads MDHEN; CDR2 reads SYDVKM. The CDR3 loop spans 15 amino acids. The CDR3 nucleotides read TGTGCCAGCAGCTCCGCAGGGGGGACAGAATATGGCTACACCTTC. It specifies CASSSAGGTEYGYTF.

J is TRBJ1-4 and V is TRBV7-9, with D possibly being TRBD1 (5 bases). CDR3 length equals 12 residues. Trimming pared 5 bases from V and 11 bases from J, leaving 12 bases between. Germline CDR1 SEHNR, CDR2 FQNEAQ (reference sequence). CDR3 in amino acids: CASSPWGDKLFF. For the CDR3, the DNA is TGTGCCAGCAGCCCCTGGGGGGATAAACTGTTTTTT.

The chain uses TRBV2 and TRBJ2-1, with 15 bases aligning to TRBD2. This CDR3 is built from 16 residues. V shed 5 bases, J shed 9 bases, and the junction held 8 bases outside the gene matches. Germline V CDR1 and CDR2: SNHLY, FYNNEI. The CDR3 loop is CASSWGLAGGGSEQFF. The CDR3 nucleotides are TGTGCCAGCAGTTGGGGACTAGCGGGAGGCGGGAGTGAGCAGTTCTTC. The full variable domain, completed using reference TRBV2 and TRBJ2-1, is EPEVTQTPSHQVTQMGQEVILRCVPISNHLYFYWYRQILGQKVEFLVSFYNNEISEKSEIFDDQFSVERPDGSNFTLKIRSTKLEDSAMYFCASSWGLAGGGSEQFFGPGTRLTVL.